This entry is about one T cell receptor beta chain. Its antigen is as yet unknown. This table comes from immunoSEQ multiplex PCR, and its TCRdb copy is limited to in-frame clones, with some not included. The repertoire holds over 30,000 clones, with roughly 80% as singletons. The data stem from a study of OX40 agonist ivuxolimab in advanced cancers. Study-wide findings and caveats: Near-lowest levels of clonal expansion characterized partial responders at 0.1-3.0 mg/kg.

The CDR3 sequence is 14 residues long. V lost 3 bases and J lost 6; bases outside the gene matches: 7. The germline V gene encodes CDR1 PRHDT and CDR2 FYEKMQ (reference sequence). This material consisted of CD4+ or CD8+ T cells sorted from blood, taken in a trial of the OX40 agonist ivuxolimab. V usage is TRBV13 and J usage is TRBJ2-7; 8 nucleotides match TRBD1. This TCR came from an adult with an advanced solid tumor such as melanoma, head and neck, liver or kidney cancer. CDR3 sequence reads: CASSFGTGAFEQYF. CDR3 nucleotide sequence: TGTGCCAGCAGCTTTGGGACAGGAGCCTTCGAGCAGTACTTC.